The TCR beta chain described here comes from a study of blood T cell repertoires in COVID-19. Using immunoSEQ multiplex PCR, the repertoire was profiled, and TCRdb retains in-frame clones only, with some absent. The sample consists of almost 95,000 clones, roughly nine tenths of them appearing once. This CDR3 region has 13 residues. The germline gives CDR1 MNHEY, CDR2 SVGAGI. Trimming shortened V by 5 bases and J by 13 bases, and 15 bases separated the two germline ends. Sequencing was done on a sample of peripheral blood. This TCR derives from a woman in her sixties or seventies with COVID-19, enrolled during active disease. The chain has TRBV6-5 and TRBJ1-6; unclear D gene. As DNA, the CDR3 is TGTGCCAGCAGTCTCCCGGGCCCGGGGCCCCTCCACTTT. Protein: CASSLPGPGPLHF.